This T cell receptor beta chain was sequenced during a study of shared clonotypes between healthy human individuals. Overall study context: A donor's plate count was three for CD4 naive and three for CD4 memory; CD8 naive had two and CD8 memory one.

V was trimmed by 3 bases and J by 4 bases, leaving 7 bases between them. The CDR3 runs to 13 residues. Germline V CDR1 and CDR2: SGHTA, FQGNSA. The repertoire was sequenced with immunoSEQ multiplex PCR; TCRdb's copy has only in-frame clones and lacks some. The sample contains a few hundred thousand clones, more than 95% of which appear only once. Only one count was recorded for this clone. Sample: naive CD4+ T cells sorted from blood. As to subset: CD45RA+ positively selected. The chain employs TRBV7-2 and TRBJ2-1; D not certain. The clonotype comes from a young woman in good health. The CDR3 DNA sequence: TGTGCCAGCAGCTTTCCCCGATACAATGAGCAGTTCTTC. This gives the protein CASSFPRYNEQFF.